This T cell receptor (beta chain) comes out of a study of blood T cell repertoires in COVID-19. Original analysis: The authors estimated nucleated cell counts from reference gene primer amplification. The assay was immunoSEQ multiplex PCR, and TCRdb's table has in-frame clones only and misses some. V and J calls and clone size are those listed in that table; D and trimming were worked out from the DNA. The data contain around 120,000 clones, around 87% of them singletons. V lost 4 bases to trimming and J lost 4 bases, with 7 bases between them. This CDR3 region has 13 residues. Germline V gene data show CDR1 as SGHDN and CDR2 as FVKESK.

The receptor was derived from a woman in her sixties or seventies with COVID-19, enrolled during active disease. This sequence joins TRBV14 and TRBJ2-2; maybe TRBD1 (5 bases). Source material: peripheral blood. The CDR3 DNA sequence: TGTGCCAGCAGCCCTAGGGGCACCGGGGAGCTGTTTTTT. Residues: CASSPRGTGELFF.